This T cell receptor (beta chain) was recorded in a study of radiotherapy plus CTLA-4 blockade in lung cancer. Looking at the study overall: Objective responses occurred in around 18% of patients; about 31% had disease control. Notes on the study in general: After radiotherapy and ipilimumab, tumor-derived clones expanded in peripheral blood. In blood, early T cell clone dynamics reportedly predicted response best, together with interferon-beta.

Chemo-refractory metastatic non-small-cell lung cancer patients were treated with focal radiation plus CTLA-4 blockade with ipilimumab. Germline trimming cut 10 bases from V and 4 bases from J; bases unmatched to any gene: 6. Per germline, CDR1 LNHDA and CDR2 SQIVND (reference sequence). This CDR3 comprises 13 residues. Assay used: immunoSEQ multiplex PCR; TCRdb lists only in-frame clones, some missing. Of 95,000 to 150,000 clones in the sample, about 87% were seen once. This clone was detected once. Its antigen is unknown. Sequences were derived from peripheral blood, sampled from a patient treated with radiotherapy plus ipilimumab. This TCR came from a human donor with non-small cell lung cancer that progressed on radiotherapy plus ipilimumab. The rearrangement links TRBV19 to TRBJ1-1, with TRBD1 identical over 10 bases. The CDR3 spells CATTGTGATEAFF. Written as DNA, the CDR3 is TGTGCCACCACCGGGACAGGGGCCACTGAAGCTTTCTTT. Full variable domain (rest looked up from reference TRBV19 and TRBJ1-1): DGGITQSPKYLFRKEGQNVTLSCEQNLNHDAMYWYRQDPGQGLRLIYYSQIVNDFQKGDIAEGYSVSREKKESFPLTVTSAQKNPTAFYLCATTGTGATEAFFGQGTRLTVV.